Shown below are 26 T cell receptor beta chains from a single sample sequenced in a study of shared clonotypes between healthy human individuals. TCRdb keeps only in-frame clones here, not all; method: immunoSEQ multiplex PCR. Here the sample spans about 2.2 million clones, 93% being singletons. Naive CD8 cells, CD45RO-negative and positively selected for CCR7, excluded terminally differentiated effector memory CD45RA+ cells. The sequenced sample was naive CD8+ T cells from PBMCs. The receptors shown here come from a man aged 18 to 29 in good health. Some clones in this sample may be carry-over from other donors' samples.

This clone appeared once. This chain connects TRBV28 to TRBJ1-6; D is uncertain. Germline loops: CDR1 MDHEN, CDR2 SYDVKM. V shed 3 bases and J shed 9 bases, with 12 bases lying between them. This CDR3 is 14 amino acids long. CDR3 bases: TGTGCCAGCAGTTTGACCGACGTTGGTTCACCCCTCCACTTT. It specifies CASSLTDVGSPLHF.

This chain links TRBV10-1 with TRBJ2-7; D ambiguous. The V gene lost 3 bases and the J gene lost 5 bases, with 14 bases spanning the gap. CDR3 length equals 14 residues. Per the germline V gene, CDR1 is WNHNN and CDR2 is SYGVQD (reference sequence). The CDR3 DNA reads TGCGCCAGCAGTGATCTTCGGGTAGAAGACGAGCAGTACTTC. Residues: CASSDLRVEDEQYF.

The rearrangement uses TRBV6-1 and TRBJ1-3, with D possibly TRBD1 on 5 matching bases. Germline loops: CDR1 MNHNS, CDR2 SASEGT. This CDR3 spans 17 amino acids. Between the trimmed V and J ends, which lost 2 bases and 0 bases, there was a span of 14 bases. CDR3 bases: TGTGCCAGCAGTGAATTAGTATCGGGACGCTCTGGAAACACCATATATTTT. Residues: CASSELVSGRSGNTIYF.

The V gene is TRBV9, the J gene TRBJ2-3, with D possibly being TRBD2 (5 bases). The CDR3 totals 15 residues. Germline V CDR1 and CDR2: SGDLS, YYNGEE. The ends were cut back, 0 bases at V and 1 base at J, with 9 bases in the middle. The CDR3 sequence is CASSVEGEGTDTQYF. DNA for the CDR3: TGTGCCAGCAGCGTAGAGGGAGAGGGCACAGATACGCAGTATTTT.

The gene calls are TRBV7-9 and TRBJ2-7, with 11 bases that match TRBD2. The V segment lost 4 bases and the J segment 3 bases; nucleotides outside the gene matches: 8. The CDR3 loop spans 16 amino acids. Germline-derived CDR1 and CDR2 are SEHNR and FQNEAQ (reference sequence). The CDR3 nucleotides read TGTGCCAGCAGCTCGCCGGGACTAGCGGCGGACTACGAGCAGTACTTC. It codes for CASSSPGLAADYEQYF.

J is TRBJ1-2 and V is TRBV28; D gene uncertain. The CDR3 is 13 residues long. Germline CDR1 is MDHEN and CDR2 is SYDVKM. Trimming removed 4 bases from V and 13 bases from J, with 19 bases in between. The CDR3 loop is CASSSLAATSPTF. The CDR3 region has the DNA TGTGCCAGCAGTTCCCTGGCGGCCACATCTCCCACCTTC.

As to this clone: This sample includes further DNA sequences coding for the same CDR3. The CDR3 coding sequence is TGTGCCAGCAGTTCAGGGGGCGAGCAGTACTTC. Translating it yields CASSSGGEQYF. V gene TRBV7-9 combines with J gene TRBJ2-7; TRBD1 matches 7 bases. The CDR3 is 11 amino acids. Per the germline V gene, CDR1 is SEHNR and CDR2 is FQNEAQ (reference sequence). V lost 6 bases and J lost 6; bases outside the gene matches: 2.

CDR3 nucleotide sequence: TGTGCCAGCAGCCAAGGACAGGGCCTTGGCGGGGAGCTGTTTTTT. Encoded protein: CASSQGQGLGGELFF. The chain combines TRBV6-5 with TRBJ2-2; 8 bases are a match to TRBD1. V lost 6 bases, J lost 7 bases, and 10 bases stayed unmatched. The CDR3 consists of 15 residues. Germline V gene data show CDR1 as MNHEY and CDR2 as SVGAGI.

In nucleotides, the CDR3 is TGTGCCTGGAGTGTCCCGGGCGAGCAGTACTTC. This codes for CAWSVPGEQYF. V is TRBV30 and J is TRBJ2-7; no definite D call. The V gene's germline CDR1 is GTSNPN and CDR2 SVGIG (reference sequence). V lost 0 bases and J 6 bases, leaving 6 bases between the germline ends. This CDR3 is 11 amino acids long.

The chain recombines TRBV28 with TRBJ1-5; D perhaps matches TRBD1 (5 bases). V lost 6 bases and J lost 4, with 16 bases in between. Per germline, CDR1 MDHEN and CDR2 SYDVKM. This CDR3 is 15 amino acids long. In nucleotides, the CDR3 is TGTGCCAGCAGCCCCTACTCGGGGGGGAATCAGCCCCAGCATTTT. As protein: CASSPYSGGNQPQHF.

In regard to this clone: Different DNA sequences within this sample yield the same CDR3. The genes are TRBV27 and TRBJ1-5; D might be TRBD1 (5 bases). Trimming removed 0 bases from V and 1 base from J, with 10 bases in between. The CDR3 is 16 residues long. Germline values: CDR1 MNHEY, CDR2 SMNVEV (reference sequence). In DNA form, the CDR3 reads TGTGCCAGCAGTTTATCGCCGGGGCTCAGCAATCAGCCCCAGCATTTT. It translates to CASSLSPGLSNQPQHF.

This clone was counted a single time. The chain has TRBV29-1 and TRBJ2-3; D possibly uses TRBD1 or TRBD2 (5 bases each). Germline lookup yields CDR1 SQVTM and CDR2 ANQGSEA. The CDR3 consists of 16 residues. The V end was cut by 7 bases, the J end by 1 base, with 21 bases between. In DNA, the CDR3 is TGCAGCGCCGGGCGGCCCGTACAGGAGGGCACAGATACGCAGTATTTT. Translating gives CSAGRPVQEGTDTQYF.

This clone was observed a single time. CDR3 loop: CASSFPGQVAKNIQYF. In DNA, the CDR3 is TGTGCCAGCAGCTTCCCTGGACAGGTAGCCAAAAACATTCAGTACTTC. The chain couples TRBV7-2 to TRBJ2-4, with 7 bases fitting TRBD1. J gave up 0 bases and V 3 bases, and 5 bases lay outside the gene matches. This CDR3 spans 16 amino acids. Per the germline V gene, CDR1 is SGHTA and CDR2 is FQGNSA.

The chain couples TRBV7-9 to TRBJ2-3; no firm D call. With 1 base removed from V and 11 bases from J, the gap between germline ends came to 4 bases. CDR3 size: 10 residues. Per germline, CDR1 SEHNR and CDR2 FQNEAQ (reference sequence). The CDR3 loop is CASSLEGQYF. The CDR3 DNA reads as TGTGCCAGCAGCTTAGAAGGGCAGTATTTT.

This chain's CDR3 is CASRLQTGNEQFF. The CDR3, as DNA: TGCGCCAGCAGACTCCAGACAGGGAATGAGCAGTTCTTC. This sequence joins TRBV5-1 and TRBJ2-1, with 7 bases identical to TRBD1. V was pared by 5 bases and J by 7 bases, with 6 bases of the junction left unmatched. Germline assignment: CDR1 SGHRS and CDR2 YFSETQ. The CDR3 sequence is 13 residues long.

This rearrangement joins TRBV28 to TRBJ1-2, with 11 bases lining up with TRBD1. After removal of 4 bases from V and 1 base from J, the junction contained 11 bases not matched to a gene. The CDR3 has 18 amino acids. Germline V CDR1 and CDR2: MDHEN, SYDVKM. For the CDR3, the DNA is TGTGCCAGCAGTTCCCACCGGGACAGGGGGACCCTTAACTATGGCTACACCTTC. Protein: CASSSHRDRGTLNYGYTF.

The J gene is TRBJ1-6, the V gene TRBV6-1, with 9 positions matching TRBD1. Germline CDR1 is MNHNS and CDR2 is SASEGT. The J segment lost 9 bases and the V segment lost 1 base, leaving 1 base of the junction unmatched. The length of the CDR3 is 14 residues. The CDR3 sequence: CASSEGTGVSPLHF. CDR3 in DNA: TGTGCCAGCAGTGAAGGGACAGGGGTTTCACCCCTCCACTTT.

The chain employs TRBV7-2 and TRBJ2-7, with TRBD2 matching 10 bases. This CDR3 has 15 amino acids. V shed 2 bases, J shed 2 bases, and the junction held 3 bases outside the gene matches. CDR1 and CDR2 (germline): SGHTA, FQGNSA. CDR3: CASSLPSGGTYEQYF. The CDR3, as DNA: TGTGCCAGCAGCTTACCTAGCGGGGGAACCTACGAGCAGTACTTC.

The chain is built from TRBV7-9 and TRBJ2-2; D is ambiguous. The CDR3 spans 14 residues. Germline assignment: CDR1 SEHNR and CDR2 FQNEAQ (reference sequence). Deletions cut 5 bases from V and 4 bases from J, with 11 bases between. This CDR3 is CASSRILFTGELFF. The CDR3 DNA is TGTGCCAGCAGCCGGATCTTATTCACCGGGGAGCTGTTTTTT. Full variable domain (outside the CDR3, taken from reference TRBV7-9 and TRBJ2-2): DTGVSQNPRHKITKRGQNVTFRCDPISEHNRLYWYRQTLGQGPEFLTYFQNEAQLEKSRLLSDRFSAERPKGSFSTLEIQRTEQGDSAMYLCASSRILFTGELFFGEGSRLTVL.

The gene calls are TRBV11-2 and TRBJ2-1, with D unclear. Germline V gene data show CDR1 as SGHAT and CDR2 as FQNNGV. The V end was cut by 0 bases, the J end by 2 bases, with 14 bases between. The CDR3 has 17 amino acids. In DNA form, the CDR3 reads TGTGCCAGCAGCTTAGATTTTACGGCAGGAGCCTACAATGAGCAGTTCTTC. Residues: CASSLDFTAGAYNEQFF. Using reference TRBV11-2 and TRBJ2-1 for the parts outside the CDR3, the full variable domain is EAGVAQSPRYKIIEKRQSVAFWCNPISGHATLYWYQQILGQGPKLLIQFQNNGVVDDSQLPKDRFSAERLKGVDSTLKIQPAKLEDSAVYLCASSLDFTAGAYNEQFFGPGTRLTVL.

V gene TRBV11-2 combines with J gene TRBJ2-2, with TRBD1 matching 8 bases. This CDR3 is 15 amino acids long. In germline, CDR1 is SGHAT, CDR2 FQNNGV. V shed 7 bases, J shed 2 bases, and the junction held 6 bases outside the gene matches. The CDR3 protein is CASNFGTGNTGELFF. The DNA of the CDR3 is TGTGCCAGCAACTTTGGGACAGGCAACACCGGGGAGCTGTTTTTT.

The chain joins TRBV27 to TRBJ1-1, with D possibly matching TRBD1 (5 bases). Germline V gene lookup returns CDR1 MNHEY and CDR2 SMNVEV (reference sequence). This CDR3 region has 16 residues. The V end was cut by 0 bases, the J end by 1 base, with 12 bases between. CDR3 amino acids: CASSLSGPEWNTEAFF. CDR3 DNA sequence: TGTGCCAGCAGTTTATCGGGGCCCGAATGGAACACTGAAGCTTTCTTT.

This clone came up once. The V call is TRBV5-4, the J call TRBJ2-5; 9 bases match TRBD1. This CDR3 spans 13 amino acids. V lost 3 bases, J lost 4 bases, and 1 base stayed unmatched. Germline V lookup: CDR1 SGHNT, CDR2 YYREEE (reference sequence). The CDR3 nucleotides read TGTGCCAGCAGCTGGGACAGGGCAGAGACCCAGTACTTC. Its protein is CASSWDRAETQYF.

The CDR3 loop reads CASSAPTEAFF. The CDR3 region has the DNA TGTGCCAGCAGTGCCCCCACTGAAGCTTTCTTT. The chain couples TRBV27 to TRBJ1-1, with D uncertain. Trimming removed 5 bases from V and 4 bases from J, with 5 bases in between. The V gene's germline CDR1 is MNHEY and CDR2 SMNVEV (reference sequence). CDR3 length: 11 amino acids.

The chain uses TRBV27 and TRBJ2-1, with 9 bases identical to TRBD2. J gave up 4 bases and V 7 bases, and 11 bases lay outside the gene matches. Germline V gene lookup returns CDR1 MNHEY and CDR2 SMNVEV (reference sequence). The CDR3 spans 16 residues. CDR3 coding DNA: TGTGCCAGCACTCCTAGGGGTCTAGCGGGGTACAATGAGCAGTTCTTC. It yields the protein CASTPRGLAGYNEQFF.

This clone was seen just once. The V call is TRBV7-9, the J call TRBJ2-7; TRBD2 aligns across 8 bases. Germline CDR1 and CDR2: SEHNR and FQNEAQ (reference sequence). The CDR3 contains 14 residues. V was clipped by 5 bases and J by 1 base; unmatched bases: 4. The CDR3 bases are TGTGCCAGCAGCCAGATAGCGGGGTCCTACGAGCAGTACTTC. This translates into CASSQIAGSYEQYF.